The 15 T cell receptor beta chains listed next were all sequenced from one sample in a study of blood T cell repertoires in COVID-19. Assay used: immunoSEQ multiplex PCR; TCRdb lists only in-frame clones, some missing. Of some 320,000 clones listed, 80% to 90% are singletons. Material: peripheral blood. The receptor set was obtained from a woman between 45 and 60 years old who had recovered from COVID-19.

This clone has only one observation. The chain has TRBV2 and TRBJ2-2; 7 bases are a match to TRBD2. V lost 9 bases to trimming and J lost 7 bases; unmatched junction nucleotides: 11. The CDR3 is 14 residues long. Per germline, CDR1 SNHLY and CDR2 FYNNEI. The CDR3 loop reads CASSVRGGGGELFF. The CDR3 DNA is TGTGCCAGTAGCGTTCGCGGGGGAGGCGGGGAGCTGTTTTTT.

The chain has TRBV28 and TRBJ2-7; 8 bases are shared with TRBD1. Germline V CDR1 and CDR2: MDHEN, SYDVKM. The CDR3 extends over 12 amino acids. After removal of 5 bases from V and 6 bases from J, the junction contained 3 bases not matched to a gene. CDR3 bases: TGTGCCAGCAGTGGGACAGGAGGCGAGCAGTACTTC. This encodes CASSGTGGEQYF. The full variable domain, its missing parts supplied by reference TRBV28 and TRBJ2-7, is DVKVTQSSRYLVKRTGEKVFLECVQDMDHENMFWYRQDPGLGLRLIYFSYDVKMKEKGDIPEGYSVSREKKERFSLILESASTNQTSMYLCASSGTGGEQYFGPGTRLTVT.

The chain is built from TRBV9 and TRBJ1-4; D might be TRBD1 (5 bases). The V gene's germline CDR1 is SGDLS and CDR2 YYNGEE. The CDR3 runs 14 residues. Trimming removed 0 bases at V and 7 bases at J, with 10 bases between. As DNA, the CDR3 is TGTGCCAGCAGCGTAGGTGGAGGGACTGAAAAACTGTTTTTT. This codes for CASSVGGGTEKLFF. Full variable domain (remainder filled in from reference TRBV9 and TRBJ1-4): DSGVTQTPKHLITATGQRVTLRCSPRSGDLSVYWYQQSLDQGLQFLIQYYNGEERAKGNILERFSAQQFPDLHSELNLSSLELGDSALYFCASSVGGGTEKLFFGSGTQLSVL.

The chain uses TRBV6-5 and TRBJ2-7, with 10 bases identical to TRBD1. Germline loops: CDR1 MNHEY, CDR2 SVGAGI. V dropped 6 bases and J dropped 0; count of bases not matched to a gene: 5. The CDR3 has 15 residues. The CDR3 spells CASRGGQGSSYEQYF. In DNA form, the CDR3 reads TGTGCCAGCAGGGGGGGACAGGGGTCCTCCTACGAGCAGTACTTC.

This sequence joins TRBV23-1 and TRBJ2-7; the match to TRBD2 covers 8 bases. TRBV23-1 is an ORF, with its function uncertain. This CDR3 contains 16 residues. The trim removed 2 bases at V and 5 bases at J, leaving 11 bases unmatched. The DNA for the CDR3 is TGCGCCAGCAGTCAAGTGGCAGCGGGGGAGCTGGACGAGCAGTACTTC. Its protein product is CASSQVAAGELDEQYF.

This clone was detected a few times. This chain connects TRBV14 to TRBJ2-7; D remains unclear. The ends were cut back, 5 bases at V and 0 bases at J, with 11 bases in the middle. This CDR3 has 14 amino acids. Germline CDR1 SGHDN, CDR2 FVKESK. The CDR3 region is CASSAGGSSYEQYF. Written as DNA, the CDR3 is TGTGCCAGCAGCGCCGGCGGAAGCTCCTACGAGCAGTACTTC.

CDR3: CATSESGVIAFF. CDR3 in DNA: TGTGCCACCAGTGAGTCAGGGGTGATTGCTTTCTTT. The chain is built from TRBV24-1 and TRBJ1-1, with a weak D call TRBD1 (6 bases). Trimming removed 4 bases at V and 11 bases at J, with 13 bases between. Germline CDR1 is KGHDR and CDR2 is SFDVKD. The CDR3 runs to 12 residues.

CDR3 sequence (DNA): TGTGCCAGCAGTTTATGGGAGACGGGGCTAGCGGCGCACTACGAGCAGTACTTC. Its translation: CASSLWETGLAAHYEQYF. The chain combines TRBV27 with TRBJ2-7; 7 bases match TRBD2. V was clipped by 1 base and J by 3 bases; unmatched bases: 15. The CDR3 has 18 amino acids. CDR1 and CDR2 (germline): MNHEY, SMNVEV (reference sequence).

The gene calls are TRBV30 and TRBJ1-5; possible D gene TRBD1, 5 bases. Trimming took 0 bases from V and 8 from J, leaving 14 bases between them. CDR3 length: 14 amino acids. CDR1 GTSNPN and CDR2 SVGIG come from the germline V gene (reference sequence). The CDR3 reads CAWSVRGGIEPQHF. The CDR3, as DNA: TGTGCCTGGAGTGTACGGGGGGGGATCGAGCCCCAGCATTTT.

V is TRBV19 and J is TRBJ2-3; 7 bases are shared with TRBD1. The germline gives CDR1 LNHDA, CDR2 SQIVND (reference sequence). The CDR3 totals 14 residues. V was clipped by 4 bases and J by 10 bases; unmatched bases: 11. The CDR3 nucleotides are TGTGCCAGTAGTACCTCCTTTGGGACAGCGGCGCAGTATTTT. Translated: CASSTSFGTAAQYF.

The rearrangement uses TRBV11-2 and TRBJ2-2; D remains ambiguous. Germline CDR1 reads SGHAT; CDR2 reads FQNNGV. The length of the CDR3 is 13 residues. Trimming took 3 bases from V and 2 from J, leaving 4 bases between them. The CDR3 region has the DNA TGTGCCAGCAGCTTTCTAAACACCGGGGAGCTGTTTTTT. The encoded protein is CASSFLNTGELFF.

V is TRBV3-1 (or the pseudogene TRBV3-2) and J is TRBJ2-5; the D gene is possibly TRBD1 (6 bases). Germline CDR1 reads LGHDT; CDR2 reads YNNKEL (reference sequence). This CDR3 has 14 amino acids. Trimming took off 0 bases at V and 5 bases at J, with 10 bases between the two ends. CDR3 DNA: TGTGCCAGCAGCCAAGAAGGGGGAAGGGAGACCCAGTACTTC. Protein sequence: CASSQEGGRETQYF.

This chain uses TRBV5-5 with TRBJ2-7; D may be TRBD2 (6 bases). V dropped 0 bases and J dropped 2 bases, with 15 bases sitting between them. Germline-derived CDR1 and CDR2 are SGHKS and YYEKEE (reference sequence). The CDR3 is 16 residues long. The CDR3 sequence is CASSLALRTTPYEQYF. Here the CDR3 DNA reads TGTGCCAGCAGCTTGGCCCTGCGGACTACTCCCTACGAGCAGTACTTC.

The chain combines TRBV2 with TRBJ1-2, with TRBD1 identical over 10 bases. Germline V lookup: CDR1 SNHLY, CDR2 FYNNEI. The CDR3 spans 16 residues. The J segment lost 7 bases and the V segment lost 3 bases, leaving 11 bases of the junction unmatched. For the CDR3, the DNA is TGTGCCAGCAGTGACATAAGACAGGGGGCAGGAGTTGGCTACACCTTC. Its protein is CASSDIRQGAGVGYTF. Variable domain in full (rest from reference TRBV2 and TRBJ1-2): EPEVTQTPSHQVTQMGQEVILRCVPISNHLYFYWYRQILGQKVEFLVSFYNNEISEKSEIFDDQFSVERPDGSNFTLKIRSTKLEDSAMYFCASSDIRQGAGVGYTFGSGTRLTVV.

The chain links TRBV28 to TRBJ2-7; 7 positions agree with TRBD2. Per germline, CDR1 MDHEN and CDR2 SYDVKM. The trim removed 3 bases at V and 13 bases at J, leaving 12 bases unmatched. The CDR3 has 13 amino acids. CDR3 protein: CASSLVSREPPYF. DNA of the CDR3: TGTGCCAGCAGTTTGGTTTCGCGGGAGCCCCCCTACTTC.